The clone carrying this TCR beta chain was seen at least ten times. The CDR3 contains 14 residues. The germline CDR1 and CDR2 sequences are LNHDA and SQIVND (reference sequence). The ends were cut back, 3 bases at V and 0 bases at J, with 8 bases in the middle. This entry comes from a study of T cells in Graves' hyperthyroidism and ophthalmopathy. What was amplified from RNA transcripts were TCR beta CDR3 regions. The TCR CDR3 was amplified in a first-round RT-PCR using the HTBI primer set. TCRdb reprocessed the multiplex PCR reads with MiXCR, giving one entry per CDR3 protein. In the table there are around 700,000 distinct CDR3 sequences, around 20% of which are singletons.

Sequencing input: blood. The chain couples TRBV19 to TRBJ1-1; D call uncertain. The receptor comes from a woman in her forties or fifties with Graves' hyperthyroidism that later progressed to Graves' ophthalmopathy. CDR3 protein: CASSMQQMNTEAFF. CDR3 coding DNA: TGTGCCAGTAGTATGCAGCAGATGAACACTGAAGCTTTCTTT.